One and the same sample provided the 7 T cell receptor beta chains below, sequenced in a study of blood T cell repertoires in COVID-19. The repertoire was sequenced with immunoSEQ multiplex PCR; TCRdb's copy has only in-frame clones and lacks some. The sample has about 200,000 clones; over 75% are singletons. The sample consisted of peripheral blood. Every receptor here comes from a woman older than 75 with acute or convalescent COVID-19.

The rearrangement uses TRBV21-1 and TRBJ1-5. TRBV21-1 counts as a pseudogene. The CDR3 has 15 amino acids. In DNA, the CDR3 is TGTGCCAGCAGCATGAGTGGTAGATACAATCAGCCCCAGCATTTT. Its translation: CASSMSGRYNQPQHF.

This chain links TRBV10-3 with TRBJ2-7; the match to TRBD1 covers 9 bases. V was pared by 0 bases and J by 9 bases, with 0 bases of the junction left unmatched. The CDR3 is 12 amino acids. From germline, CDR1 is ENHRY and CDR2 SYGVKD. The chain's CDR3 is CAISESGQGQYF. CDR3 coding DNA: TGTGCCATCAGTGAGTCGGGACAGGGGCAGTACTTC.

V and J are TRBV18 and TRBJ1-2; D perhaps matches TRBD1 (6 bases). V lost 8 bases and J 0 bases, leaving 10 bases between the germline ends. The CDR3 is 13 residues long. Germline CDR1 reads KGHSH; CDR2 reads LQKENI. This CDR3 is CASQAGANYGYTF. The CDR3 DNA sequence: TGTGCCAGCCAGGCAGGGGCTAACTATGGCTACACCTTC.

The chain has TRBV30 and TRBJ1-2; D call uncertain. Germline V gives CDR1 GTSNPN, CDR2 SVGIG (reference sequence). The V end lost 4 bases, the J end lost 2 bases, and 8 bases lay between the germline ends. The CDR3 loop spans 12 amino acids. Here the CDR3 reads CAWTRGNYGYTF. The DNA for the CDR3 is TGTGCCTGGACTCGCGGGAACTATGGCTACACCTTC.

The chain recombines TRBV7-9 with TRBJ2-7; 7 bases are shared with TRBD1. CDR1 is SEHNR, CDR2 FQNEAQ, per germline (reference sequence). The CDR3 sequence is 14 residues long. V gave up 4 bases and J gave up 3 bases; unmatched junction bases: 6. The CDR3, as DNA: TGTGCCAGCAGCTCTGGACAGGAGATCTACGAGCAGTACTTC. Residues: CASSSGQEIYEQYF. The full variable domain, with the rest looked up from reference TRBV7-9 and TRBJ2-7, is DTGVSQNPRHKITKRGQNVTFRCDPISEHNRLYWYRQTLGQGPEFLTYFQNEAQLEKSRLLSDRFSAERPKGSFSTLEIQRTEQGDSAMYLCASSSGQEIYEQYFGPGTRLTVT.

The CDR3 region is CASSFRGENTEAFF. The DNA of the CDR3 is TGTGCCAGCAGCTTCAGGGGCGAGAACACTGAAGCTTTCTTT. This chain uses TRBV7-2 with TRBJ1-1; the D gene is possibly TRBD1 (6 bases). The CDR3 spans 14 residues. Germline V gene lookup returns CDR1 SGHTA and CDR2 FQGNSA. V lost 3 bases, J lost 1 base, and 9 bases lay in between.

The J gene is TRBJ2-3, the V gene TRBV18, with 8 bases identical to TRBD1. J lost 4 bases, V lost 2 bases, and 8 bases had no gene match. The CDR3 runs to 16 residues. Germline values: CDR1 KGHSH, CDR2 LQKENI. The DNA for the CDR3 is TGTGCCAGCTCACCAATGAACAGGGGGGACGCAGATACGCAGTATTTT. This codes for CASSPMNRGDADTQYF.